The sequence of this TCR beta chain was determined in a study of post-analysis software for immune sequencing data. Across the study: Secondary progressive, relapsing-remitting and progressive-relapsing multiple sclerosis were among the included disease courses. Study-level results: There was significantly lower normalized Chao1 diversity in multiple sclerosis patients than in controls. When the samples were clustered directly with F measure, those that had been prepared in the same batch showed strong co-clustering. Among roughly five TRBV segments more frequent in patients than controls were TRBV5-6, TRBV5-1 and TRBV20-1.

A remark on this clonotype: Its antigen is still unknown.

The TCR beta cDNA libraries carried unique molecular identifiers. Input populations of roughly 0.9 to 10 million T cells gave rise to approximately 480,000 cDNA molecules. MiXCR, applied by TCRdb to the PCR reads, yields one record per CDR3 protein. The repertoire holds about 760,000 distinct CDR3 sequences, with 25% to 30% as singletons. Germline CDR1 is KGHDR and CDR2 is SFDVKD. Trimming shortened V by 3 bases and J by 5 bases, and 24 bases separated the two germline ends. This CDR3 contains 18 residues. The chain employs TRBV24-1 and TRBJ2-5; a weak D match, TRBD1 (6 bases). The source is a girl under 18 with multiple sclerosis. The sequenced sample was blood. The CDR3, as DNA: TGTGCCACCAGTGATCCAAACAGGGTTTCAGGTGGTAGGGAGACCCAGTACTTC. It encodes CATSDPNRVSGGRETQYF.